What follows are 26 T cell receptor beta chains derived from one specimen sequenced in a study of T-cell reconstitution after alpha-beta-depleted transplantation in children. Unique molecular identifiers were incorporated into the prepared TCRbeta library. Each CDR3 protein gets one entry after TCRdb re-called the PCR reads with MiXCR. This repertoire shows some 490,000 distinct CDR3 sequences, about an eighth found once; its top ten account for 5% to 6%. The sample in question was PBMCs from the stem cell graft donor, obtained from the stem cell graft. All receptors derive from a human donor who donated a stem cell graft to a child with combined immunodeficiency.

The chain recombines TRBV9 with TRBJ2-5, with a weak D call TRBD2 (5 bases). Trimming cost V 0 bases and J 0 bases, with 9 bases left between them. The CDR3 length is 15 residues. CDR1 is SGDLS, CDR2 YYNGEE, per germline. The CDR3 here is CASSVDGGYQETQYF. The CDR3 DNA is TGTGCCAGCAGCGTAGATGGCGGGTACCAAGAGACCCAGTACTTC.

This clonotype showed up many times. The rearrangement uses TRBV29-1 and TRBJ2-2; D might be TRBD1 or TRBD2, each matching 5 bases. CDR3 length: 13 amino acids. Trimming removed 7 bases at V and 5 bases at J, with 14 bases between. The germline CDR1 and CDR2 sequences are SQVTM and ANQGSEA. In DNA, the CDR3 is TGCAGCGCAAGGGACCCTACTACCGGGGAGCTGTTTTTT. The encoded protein is CSARDPTTGELFF.

This clonotype was found a few times. The chain joins TRBV11-2 to TRBJ2-3; the D gene is possibly TRBD2 (5 bases). Germline V gives CDR1 SGHAT, CDR2 FQNNGV. The CDR3 contains 18 residues. The V end lost 5 bases, the J end lost 6 bases, and 27 bases lay between the germline ends. This CDR3 reads CASSPGNIGLASADTQYF. DNA of the CDR3: TGTGCCAGCAGCCCCGGGAATATAGGGCTCGCCTCGGCGGATACGCAGTATTTT.

CDR3 loop: CASSLIGKSINEQFF. Written as DNA, the CDR3 is TGTGCCAGCAGCTTAATTGGGAAATCAATCAATGAGCAGTTCTTC. The chain couples TRBV7-3 to TRBJ2-1; D not certain. Between the trimmed V and J ends, which lost 1 base and 6 bases, there was a span of 13 bases. CDR3 length: 15 residues. CDR1 and CDR2 from the germline V gene are SGHTA and FQGTGA.

This clonotype was counted at least ten times. The J gene is TRBJ2-3, the V gene TRBV28; perhaps TRBD1 as D (5 bases). This CDR3 region has 15 residues. Germline assignment: CDR1 MDHEN and CDR2 SYDVKM. V was shortened by 1 base and J by 2 bases, with 10 bases between the two germline ends. The CDR3 DNA reads TGTGCCAGCAGTTTATATCGGACAAACACAGATACGCAGTATTTT. Translating gives CASSLYRTNTDTQYF.

This clonotype showed up just a few times. DNA for the CDR3: TGTGCCACCAGTGATCCGCCGGGGCAGGAGAACACTGAAGCTTTCTTT. This gives the protein CATSDPPGQENTEAFF. V usage is TRBV24-1 and J usage is TRBJ1-1; D possibly corresponds to TRBD1 (5 bases). Trimming took 3 bases from V and 1 from J, leaving 14 bases between them. Germline V gene lookup returns CDR1 KGHDR and CDR2 SFDVKD. The CDR3 spans 16 residues.

This clonotype was seen more than once but under ten times. The J gene is TRBJ1-6, the V gene TRBV28; 10 positions agree with TRBD1. Unmatched junction bases numbered 4, after V lost 5 bases and J lost 9 bases. There are 14 residues in the CDR3. Germline V gene data show CDR1 as MDHEN and CDR2 as SYDVKM. CDR3 sequence reads: CASSQDRGPSPLHF. For the CDR3, the DNA is TGTGCCAGCAGTCAAGACAGGGGGCCTTCACCCCTCCACTTT.

This clonotype was counted only a few times. The chain carries TRBV7-3 and TRBJ1-6; D possibly corresponds to TRBD1 (5 bases). The V end was cut by 5 bases, the J end by 7 bases, with 12 bases between. This CDR3 spans 14 amino acids. Germline V lookup: CDR1 SGHTA, CDR2 FQGTGA. CDR3 sequence: CASSQNGGNSPLHF. CDR3 sequence (DNA): TGTGCCAGCAGCCAAAACGGGGGGAATTCACCCCTCCACTTT.

In nucleotides, the CDR3 is TGTGCCAGCAGCTCGTCTCAAGCGCGGGATAATGCCGGGGAGCTGTTTTTT. Translation gives CASSSSQARDNAGELFF. This sequence joins TRBV7-8 and TRBJ2-2, with D tentatively TRBD2 (6 bases). CDR1 and CDR2 (germline): SGHVS, FQNEAQ. CDR3 length equals 17 residues. The germline V and J ends were trimmed by 4 bases and 6 bases, with 21 bases remaining between them.

The J gene is TRBJ2-7, the V gene TRBV3-1; D not certain. V dropped 0 bases and J dropped 2 bases, with 8 bases sitting between them. Germline CDR1 LGHDT, CDR2 YNNKEL (reference sequence). The CDR3 extends over 14 amino acids. The CDR3 reads CASSQESIAYEQYF. The CDR3 DNA is TGTGCCAGCAGCCAAGAAAGCATCGCCTACGAGCAGTACTTC.

This clonotype has a count of ten or more. The chain joins TRBV7-2 to TRBJ2-5; D is ambiguous. CDR1 SGHTA and CDR2 FQGNSA come from the germline V gene. This CDR3 is built from 14 residues. Deletions cut 1 base from V and 5 bases from J, with 11 bases between. CDR3: CASSLEGRMETQYF. DNA for the CDR3: TGTGCCAGCAGCTTAGAAGGTAGAATGGAGACCCAGTACTTC.

This clonotype was counted between two and nine times. The V call is TRBV7-3, the J call TRBJ2-6, with D unresolved. V gave up 6 bases and J gave up 0 bases, with 15 bases separating them. The germline V gene has CDR1 SGHTA and CDR2 FQGTGA. The CDR3 is made up of 17 amino acids. CDR3 sequence: CASSLGPFLSGANVLTF. Written as DNA, the CDR3 is TGTGCCAGCAGTTTAGGGCCGTTTCTCTCTGGGGCCAACGTCCTGACTTTC.

There are a few counts of this clonotype. The chain couples TRBV7-9 to TRBJ1-2, with D maybe TRBD1 (6 bases). The CDR3 contains 13 residues. V was clipped by 1 base and J by 6 bases, with 9 bases between them. Looked up from germline, CDR1 is SEHNR and CDR2 is FQNEAQ (reference sequence). CDR3 bases: TGTGCCAGCAGCTTAGGTGCAGGGGATGGCTACACCTTC. Protein: CASSLGAGDGYTF.

This clonotype has a handful of counts. This chain connects TRBV11-2 to TRBJ2-7; 7 nucleotides align to TRBD2. Unmatched junction bases numbered 12, after V lost 10 bases and J lost 6 bases. This CDR3 spans 13 amino acids. The germline V gene has CDR1 SGHAT and CDR2 FQNNGV. CDR3 loop: CATRAGDRSEQYF. The CDR3 DNA sequence: TGTGCCACCAGGGCGGGAGATCGGTCCGAGCAGTACTTC.

This clonotype was recorded at least ten times. The V gene is TRBV7-2, the J gene TRBJ2-7; D gene uncertain. The V end was cut by 1 base, the J end by 2 bases, with 9 bases between. CDR1 is SGHTA and CDR2 is FQGNSA in the germline V gene. The CDR3 runs to 14 residues. The CDR3 loop is CASSLGAVAYEQYF. The CDR3 DNA is TGTGCCAGCAGCTTAGGGGCGGTAGCCTACGAGCAGTACTTC.

This clonotype was counted only a few times. One end of the junction varies from germline; a read error may be responsible. V gene TRBV3-1 combines with J gene TRBJ2-4, with a weak D call TRBD1 (5 bases). This CDR3 region has 15 residues. Germline V gives CDR1 LGHDT, CDR2 YNNKEL (reference sequence). The CDR3 reads CASSHRVRATNIQYF. The DNA for the CDR3 is TGTGCCAGCAGCCACCGTGTCAGGGCCACAAACATTCAGTACTTC.

This clonotype has a count of ten or more. The rearrangement uses TRBV6-1 and TRBJ1-4; D unresolved. In germline, CDR1 is MNHNS, CDR2 SASEGT. This CDR3 has 15 amino acids. The V and J ends lost 6 bases and 4 bases respectively, with 15 bases between them. CDR3 nucleotides: TGTGCCAGCAGAGACGGAAGGAGTAGTAATGAAAAACTGTTTTTT. Encoded protein: CASRDGRSSNEKLFF.

The rearrangement uses TRBV4-3 and TRBJ2-7, with D perhaps matching TRBD1 or TRBD2 (6 bases each). CDR3 size: 14 residues. V shed 0 bases and J shed 2 bases, with 8 bases lying between them. Per the germline V gene, CDR1 is LGHNA and CDR2 is YSLEER. CDR3 loop: CASSQEGGTYEQYF. The CDR3 DNA reads TGCGCCAGCAGCCAAGAAGGGGGGACCTACGAGCAGTACTTC.

The chain employs TRBV7-9 and TRBJ2-7; 8 nucleotides agree with TRBD1. This CDR3 is 16 amino acids long. V trimming: 5 bases; J trimming: 0 bases; junction bases outside the gene matches: 9. Germline CDR1 SEHNR, CDR2 FQNEAQ (reference sequence). CDR3 in amino acids: CASSQAGQGSSYEQYF. CDR3 coding DNA: TGTGCCAGCAGCCAAGCAGGACAGGGAAGCTCCTACGAGCAGTACTTC. Complete variable domain (other parts from reference TRBV7-9 and TRBJ2-7): DTGVSQNPRHKITKRGQNVTFRCDPISEHNRLYWYRQTLGQGPEFLTYFQNEAQLEKSRLLSDRFSAERPKGSFSTLEIQRTEQGDSAMYLCASSQAGQGSSYEQYFGPGTRLTVT.

Ten or more counts support this clonotype. The genes are TRBV4-3 and TRBJ2-3; no reliable D call. This CDR3 has 15 amino acids. Trimming pared 0 bases from V and 2 bases from J, leaving 9 bases between. Germline CDR1 reads LGHNA; CDR2 reads YSLEER. The CDR3 DNA is TGCGCCAGCAGCCAAGAGGCCACGTACACAGATACGCAGTATTTT. This translates into CASSQEATYTDTQYF.

This clonotype was recorded at least ten times. J is TRBJ2-5 and V is TRBV6-5; 7 bases align to TRBD2. CDR1 and CDR2 from the germline V gene are MNHEY and SVGAGI. With 2 bases clipped from V and 4 bases from J, the junction kept 7 bases outside the gene matches. The CDR3 is made up of 15 amino acids. The CDR3 DNA reads as TGTGCCAGCAGTTACGGGCTAGCGGAAAGAGAGACCCAGTACTTC. It codes for CASSYGLAERETQYF.

This clonotype was found many times. V usage is TRBV9 and J usage is TRBJ2-5; 10 bases match TRBD1. Germline V gene data show CDR1 as SGDLS and CDR2 as YYNGEE. The CDR3 has 15 residues. The V and J ends lost 3 bases and 2 bases, in that order; junction bases with no gene match: 4. The CDR3 sequence: CASSGDRGRQETQYF. The CDR3, as DNA: TGTGCCAGCAGCGGGGACAGGGGACGTCAAGAGACCCAGTACTTC.

This chain joins TRBV20-1 and TRBJ1-2; possible D gene TRBD1, 6 bases. Germline CDR1 and CDR2: DFQATT and SNEGSKA (reference sequence). The CDR3 runs to 15 residues. V was clipped by 4 bases and J by 3 bases, with 18 bases between them. The CDR3 DNA reads TGCAGTGCTAACCCCCGCTGGGGGGGCGACTATGGCTACACCTTC. The encoded protein is CSANPRWGGDYGYTF.

This clonotype was counted only a few times. The chain has TRBV7-3 and TRBJ1-6; the match to TRBD1 covers 7 bases. CDR1 and CDR2 (germline): SGHTA, FQGTGA. V lost 6 bases, J lost 7 bases, and 12 bases stayed unmatched. The CDR3 is 16 residues long. CDR3 sequence: CASRLGRQGRNSPLHF. The CDR3 bases are TGTGCCAGCAGGCTAGGGCGACAGGGTAGGAATTCACCCCTCCACTTT. The entire variable domain, with the rest obtained from reference TRBV7-3 and TRBJ1-6, is as follows: GAGVSQTPSNKVTEKGKYVELRCDPISGHTALYWYRQSLGQGPEFLIYFQGTGAADDSGLPNDRFFAVRPEGSVSTLKIQRTERGDSAVYLCASRLGRQGRNSPLHFGNGTRLTVT.

There are many counts of this clonotype. The J gene is TRBJ2-3, the V gene TRBV6-1, with TRBD2 matching 7 bases. This CDR3 has 12 amino acids. V dropped 10 bases and J dropped 3; count of bases not matched to a gene: 4. Germline CDR1 reads MNHNS; CDR2 reads SASEGT. DNA for the CDR3: TGTGCCACACTGGGGGGGACAGATACGCAGTATTTT. Translation: CATLGGTDTQYF.

This chain joins TRBV7-9 and TRBJ2-5; D possibly corresponds to TRBD1 (8 bases). V lost 5 bases and J 5 bases, leaving 18 bases between the germline ends. Germline values: CDR1 SEHNR, CDR2 FQNEAQ (reference sequence). The CDR3 length is 15 residues. CDR3 coding DNA: TGTGCCAGCAGCACACCACAGGGGGGGATGGAGACCCAGTACTTC. Protein sequence: CASSTPQGGMETQYF.